The clone carrying this T cell receptor (beta chain) was counted only a few times. Its target is not known. These data originate in a study of T cells in Graves' hyperthyroidism and ophthalmopathy. Overall study results and limits: Most clonotypes expanded in the thyroid (above 0.001) were also present in blood. The model's output predicted ophthalmopathy at a median of roughly 6.9 months prior to onset.

Hyperthyroidism patients were newly diagnosed, had disease duration under 2 months, and were aged 18 to 65 years. Exclusion criteria comprised uncontrolled infection, other autoimmune disease, pregnancy or lactation. TCR beta CDR3 region amplification was performed from RNA transcripts. When the TCR CDR3 underwent first-round RT-PCR, the HTBI primer set was used. TCRdb recomputed calls from the multiplex PCR reads with MiXCR, one row per CDR3 protein. The data hold under 350,000 distinct CDR3 sequences, with roughly 18% observed a single time. Sequences were obtained from blood. This receptor was taken from a woman in her forties or fifties with Graves' hyperthyroidism.

CDR3 region: CASHDMNTEAFF. CDR3 nucleotide sequence: TGTGCCAGCCATGACATGAACACTGAAGCTTTCTTT. The V call is TRBV19, the J call TRBJ1-1, with no clear D. Trimming removed 9 bases at V and 0 bases at J, with 8 bases between. Looked up from germline, CDR1 is LNHDA and CDR2 is SQIVND (reference sequence). The CDR3 totals 12 residues.